The 30 T cell receptor beta chains listed next were all sequenced from one sample in a study of T cells in localized non-small cell lung cancer. TCRdb's copy holds only in-frame clones and misses some; the assay was immunoSEQ multiplex PCR. The sample lists about 3,200 clones, more than 25% seen once, with around a tenth in the top ten. This sample comprised lung tumor tissue, obtained before any cancer treatment. These receptors were collected from a man aged 40 to 69 with stage I lung adenocarcinoma.

This clone was detected a few times. The chain recombines TRBV9 with TRBJ1-2; 10 bases are a match to TRBD1. Germline CDR1 SGDLS, CDR2 YYNGEE. The J segment lost 3 bases and the V segment lost 3 bases, leaving 5 bases of the junction unmatched. The CDR3 runs 15 residues. The DNA of the CDR3 is TGTGCCAGCAGCGCCCGACAGGGGGCCTACTATGGCTACACCTTC. Its translation: CASSARQGAYYGYTF.

J is TRBJ1-1 and V is TRBV4-1, with TRBD1 as a possible D gene (5 bases). Germline lookup yields CDR1 MGHRA and CDR2 YSYEKL. The V and J ends lost 6 bases and 4 bases respectively, with 21 bases between them. The length of the CDR3 is 16 residues. In DNA form, the CDR3 reads TGCGCCAGCAGACGAAATGCTAAGGGGCTTAGCACTGAAGCTTTCTTT. This encodes CASRRNAKGLSTEAFF.

This clone was counted once. The chain carries TRBV19 and TRBJ1-2; 8 nucleotides line up with TRBD1. V shed 6 bases and J 0 bases; nucleotides not matched to a gene: 3. The length of the CDR3 is 14 residues. Germline-derived CDR1 and CDR2 are LNHDA and SQIVND (reference sequence). The CDR3 nucleotides are TGTGCCAGTAGCGGACAGGGATCTAACTATGGCTACACCTTC. This codes for CASSGQGSNYGYTF.

This sequence joins TRBV6-7 and TRBJ1-2; D is unclear. TRBV6-7 is an ORF for which the function is uncertain. V gave up 5 bases and J gave up 6 bases, with 16 bases separating them. The length of the CDR3 is 14 residues. This CDR3 is CASSEAPHFNGYTF. The CDR3 bases are TGTGCCAGCAGTGAAGCCCCGCACTTCAATGGCTACACCTTC.

The V call is TRBV11-3, the J call TRBJ2-5, with unresolved D. CDR3 length: 14 residues. V lost 3 bases, J lost 5 bases, and 13 bases lay in between. Germline CDR1 SGHNT, CDR2 YENEEA. Here the CDR3 DNA reads TGTGCCAGCAGCTTGGTCGGCCCTGCGGAGACCCAGTACTTC. Amino acid sequence: CASSLVGPAETQYF.

This clone was observed many times. The V gene is TRBV11-3, the J gene TRBJ1-2, with 7 bases that match TRBD1. Germline CDR1 and CDR2: SGHNT and YENEEA. The CDR3 has 17 amino acids. The V and J ends lost 5 bases and 4 bases, in that order; junction bases with no gene match: 16. For the CDR3, the DNA is TGTGCCAGCAGCCCAGGGGACAGTCGCCTACTCCTCTATGGCTACACCTTC. Translating gives CASSPGDSRLLLYGYTF.

This chain joins TRBV19 and TRBJ2-7; D call uncertain. Trimming took 9 bases from V and 0 from J, leaving 15 bases between them. The CDR3 consists of 14 residues. The germline V gene has CDR1 LNHDA and CDR2 SQIVND (reference sequence). Written as DNA, the CDR3 is TGTGCCAGCCGCGCTGGGGTCGACTCCTACGAGCAGTACTTC. It specifies CASRAGVDSYEQYF.

A word on this clone: Its ends do not fully match the called genes, so a read error is possible. V is TRBV18 and J is TRBJ2-5; 7 nucleotides match TRBD1. This CDR3 spans 14 amino acids. The germline V gene encodes CDR1 KGHSH and CDR2 LQKENI. In DNA form, the CDR3 reads TGTGCCAGCTCACCATCCGACAGGGAAGAAACCCAGTACTTC. Protein product: CASSPSDREETQYF.

This clone is medium-sized. The chain joins TRBV11-3 to TRBJ1-2; D call uncertain. V was trimmed by 1 base and J by 3 bases, leaving 9 bases between them. The CDR3 has 14 residues. From germline, CDR1 is SGHNT and CDR2 YENEEA. The CDR3 bases are TGTGCCAGCAGCTTAGGGGGAACACACTATGGCTACACCTTC. It translates to CASSLGGTHYGYTF.

In its sample, this clone was seen a few times. The J gene is TRBJ1-6, the V gene TRBV5-1, with a weak D call TRBD1 (5 bases). Trimming pared 0 bases from V and 3 bases from J, leaving 10 bases between. Germline V lookup: CDR1 SGHRS, CDR2 YFSETQ. The CDR3 has 16 amino acids. The DNA of the CDR3 is TGCGCCAGCAGCTTGGACGGGGGTGGCTATAATTCACCCCTCCACTTT. Residues: CASSLDGGGYNSPLHF.

This clone was detected only a few times. This chain joins TRBV28 and TRBJ2-6, with 7 bases fitting TRBD1. V was clipped by 2 bases and J by 0 bases; unmatched bases: 10. Germline assignment: CDR1 MDHEN and CDR2 SYDVKM. The CDR3 covers 19 residues. For the CDR3, the DNA is TGTGCCAGCAGTTTACTATGGCCCAGGGACAGCTCTGGGGCCAACGTCCTGACTTTC. It encodes CASSLLWPRDSSGANVLTF.

The rearrangement joins TRBV28 to TRBJ1-4; D remains unclear. The CDR3 runs to 15 residues. Between the trimmed V and J ends, which lost 4 bases and 8 bases, there was a span of 17 bases. The germline gives CDR1 MDHEN, CDR2 SYDVKM. The CDR3 loop reads CASSSPDADWEKLFF. DNA of the CDR3: TGTGCCAGCAGTTCCCCGGACGCGGATTGGGAAAAACTGTTTTTT.

The rearrangement links TRBV30 to TRBJ2-1; D call uncertain. V lost 0 bases to trimming and J lost 6 bases, with 12 bases between them. CDR3 length: 14 amino acids. Germline loops: CDR1 GTSNPN, CDR2 SVGIG (reference sequence). CDR3 bases: TGTGCCTGGAGTGTATTAGGAACGGGCAATGAGCAGTTCTTC. It codes for CAWSVLGTGNEQFF.

V and J are TRBV11-3 and TRBJ2-1, with 8 positions matching TRBD1. Germline lookup yields CDR1 SGHNT and CDR2 YENEEA. This CDR3 is 15 amino acids long. Trimming took 5 bases from V and 0 from J; bases not matched to a gene: 3. The chain's CDR3 is CASSPTGDSYNEQFF. CDR3 coding DNA: TGTGCCAGCAGCCCGACAGGGGACTCCTACAATGAGCAGTTCTTC.

This clone was counted only a few times. This rearrangement joins TRBV11-3 to TRBJ1-1; TRBD1 is a possible D gene (6 bases). There are 15 residues in the CDR3. The germline V and J ends were trimmed by 7 bases and 4 bases, with 19 bases remaining between them. Germline CDR1 reads SGHNT; CDR2 reads YENEEA. CDR3 amino acids: CASTTQGIGSTEAFF. Here the CDR3 DNA reads TGTGCCAGCACCACGCAGGGGATCGGTAGCACTGAAGCTTTCTTT.

The chain combines TRBV29-1 with TRBJ2-7; possibly TRBD1 for D (7 bases). The CDR3 is 14 amino acids. Trimming stripped 7 bases from V and 0 bases from J, with 16 bases between. Germline V lookup: CDR1 SQVTM, CDR2 ANQGSEA. The CDR3 loop is CSASGGGSSYEQYF. CDR3 coding DNA: TGCAGCGCATCAGGGGGAGGAAGCTCCTACGAGCAGTACTTC.

This clone turned up a few times. This rearrangement joins TRBV6-8 to TRBJ1-3; the D is unclear. With 5 bases removed from V and 2 bases from J, the gap between germline ends came to 13 bases. Germline loops: CDR1 MNHGY, CDR2 SAAAGT. CDR3 length equals 15 residues. The CDR3 sequence: CASSQRPIAGNTIYF. In DNA form, the CDR3 reads TGTGCCAGCAGTCAAAGACCTATCGCTGGAAACACCATATATTTT.

This chain links TRBV30 with TRBJ1-1; TRBD1 is a possible D gene (5 bases). Germline V gene data show CDR1 as GTSNPN and CDR2 as SVGIG (reference sequence). CDR3 length equals 14 residues. Trimming removed 0 bases at V and 2 bases at J, with 10 bases between. The CDR3 region is CAWSVGPPNTEAFF. Written as DNA, the CDR3 is TGTGCCTGGAGTGTGGGACCTCCAAACACTGAAGCTTTCTTT.

The sample holds a few counts of this clone. The V gene is TRBV11-3, the J gene TRBJ2-7; 10 positions agree with TRBD2. V was clipped by 2 bases and J by 2 bases; unmatched bases: 6. CDR1 SGHNT and CDR2 YENEEA come from the germline V gene. The CDR3 extends over 16 amino acids. The CDR3 DNA reads TGTGCCAGCAGCTTATCTAGCGGGGGAGGACCCTACGAGCAGTACTTC. This translates into CASSLSSGGGPYEQYF.

This chain links TRBV5-1 with TRBJ1-1, with TRBD1 matching 7 bases. Germline CDR1 is SGHRS and CDR2 is YFSETQ. The V gene end was trimmed by 3 bases and the J gene end by 3 bases; junction bases not matched to a gene: 11. The CDR3 contains 16 residues. CDR3 DNA sequence: TGCGCCAGCAGCTGGGGCGACAGGGCGGCGGACACTGAAGCTTTCTTT. It encodes CASSWGDRAADTEAFF.

V gene TRBV23-1 combines with J gene TRBJ2-3; D gene unclear. TRBV23-1 is marked as an open reading frame, function uncertain. The CDR3 has 19 amino acids. The ends were cut back, 2 bases at V and 1 base at J, with 22 bases in the middle. CDR3 bases: TGCGCCAGCAGTCAAAAGAATCAACAAACCGTTGGGGGCACAGATACGCAGTATTTT. Its protein is CASSQKNQQTVGGTDTQYF.

This clone has a handful of counts. J is TRBJ1-1 and V is TRBV12-5; perhaps TRBD1 as D (6 bases). The CDR3 totals 12 residues. Germline V CDR1 and CDR2: LGHNT, FRNRAP. Trimming pared 6 bases from V and 8 bases from J, leaving 13 bases between. This CDR3 is CASGQPGEEAFF. As DNA, the CDR3 is TGTGCTAGTGGGCAACCAGGGGAGGAAGCTTTCTTT.

This clone is classed as medium-sized. V is TRBV11-3 and J is TRBJ1-4, with TRBD1 matching 8 bases. The CDR3 is 16 residues long. Germline CDR1 and CDR2: SGHNT and YENEEA. Trimming took 5 bases from V and 7 from J; bases not matched to a gene: 12. CDR3 in amino acids: CASSPDREGWGEKLFF. CDR3 DNA sequence: TGTGCCAGCAGCCCGGACAGGGAAGGCTGGGGTGAAAAACTGTTTTTT.

The V gene is TRBV12-5, the J gene TRBJ2-3, with TRBD1 matching over 7 bases. After removal of 7 bases from V and 0 bases from J, the junction contained 4 bases not matched to a gene. CDR3 length: 14 amino acids. Germline V gene data show CDR1 as LGHNT and CDR2 as FRNRAP. DNA of the CDR3: TGTGCTAGTGCTCTGGACAGGAGCACAGATACGCAGTATTTT. Residues: CASALDRSTDTQYF.

This clone is large by share. This chain joins TRBV18 and TRBJ1-1; D is unresolved. With 3 bases removed from V and 1 base from J, the gap between germline ends came to 9 bases. CDR1 is KGHSH and CDR2 is LQKENI in the germline V gene. This CDR3 contains 14 residues. This CDR3 reads CASSPYNPNTEAFF. CDR3 DNA sequence: TGTGCCAGCTCACCTTATAACCCGAACACTGAAGCTTTCTTT.

This chain links TRBV30 with TRBJ2-3, with a weak D call TRBD2 (5 bases). Trimming left V 0 bases short and J 1 base short, with 8 bases between. CDR1 is GTSNPN and CDR2 is SVGIG in the germline V gene (reference sequence). The length of the CDR3 is 14 residues. The CDR3, as DNA: TGTGCCTGGAGTGTAGGGAGCGGCACAGATACGCAGTATTTT. Translation: CAWSVGSGTDTQYF.

This clone rates as medium-sized. At one end, the junction sequence differs from germline, possibly due to a read error. The V gene is TRBV6-8, the J gene TRBJ1-6; 10 bases match TRBD1. From germline, CDR1 is MNHGY and CDR2 SAAAGT. The CDR3 loop spans 15 amino acids. The CDR3 nucleotides read TGTGCCAGCAGTGACTCGACAGGGGGCAATTCACCCCTCCACTTT. Translating gives CASSDSTGGNSPLHF.

Concerning this clone: At one boundary the junction diverges from the germline segment, which might be a read error. The V gene is TRBV25-1, the J gene TRBJ1-5, with 7 bases lining up with TRBD1. Per germline, CDR1 MGHDK and CDR2 SYGVNS. This CDR3 region has 16 residues. CDR3: CANSDDSGGINQPQHF. The CDR3, as DNA: TGTGCCAACAGTGACGACTCAGGGGGAATCAATCAGCCCCAGCATTTT.

The V call is TRBV6-8, the J call TRBJ1-1; TRBD1 is a possible D gene (5 bases). The germline V gene encodes CDR1 MNHGY and CDR2 SAAAGT. V dropped 2 bases and J dropped 5 bases, with 12 bases sitting between them. This CDR3 region has 14 residues. The DNA of the CDR3 is TGTGCCAGCAGTTACGGGGGGGGAAATACTGAAGCTTTCTTT. Amino acids: CASSYGGGNTEAFF.

Many counts were recorded for this clone. The rearrangement uses TRBV11-3 and TRBJ2-5; D unresolved. Trimming removed 0 bases from V and 2 bases from J, with 7 bases in between. CDR1 is SGHNT, CDR2 YENEEA, per germline. This CDR3 region has 14 residues. The CDR3 nucleotides are TGTGCCAGCAGCTTAGAACCTTTACAAGAGACCCAGTACTTC. Translated: CASSLEPLQETQYF. Full variable domain (missing parts from reference TRBV11-3 and TRBJ2-5): EAGVVQSPRYKIIEKKQPVAFWCNPISGHNTLYWYLQNLGQGPELLIRYENEEAVDDSQLPKDRFSAERLKGVDSTLKIQPAELGDSAVYLCASSLEPLQETQYFGPGTRLLVL.